A selection of T cell receptor beta chains follows, all from one sample in a study of technical replicates of blood from a few donors. The table came from immunoSEQ multiplex PCR; TCRdb's copy has only in-frame clones and leaves some out. The sample carries tens of thousands of clones, 95% to 97% recorded once. Sequenced input: T cells isolated from PBMCs. Receptors originate from a human donor in good health. CDR3s include the opening cysteine and the closing phenylalanine or tryptophan. A D gene is named only where the DNA matches it firmly. Clone size is stated in some rows and not others, as once, few, many or a class when expanded.

clone size: .; D gene: TRBD1; V gene: TRBV30; J gene: TRBJ2-4; CDR3 protein: CAWKGASDIQYF; CDR3 DNA: TGTGCCTGGAAGGGGGCCAGTGACATTCAGTACTTC
clone size: .; D gene: TRBD1; V gene: TRBV9; J gene: TRBJ1-2; CDR3 protein: CASSALGTAYYGYTF; CDR3 DNA: TGTGCCAGCAGCGCCCTCGGGACAGCATACTATGGCTACACCTTC
clone size: .; D gene: .; V gene: TRBV11-2; J gene: TRBJ2-7; CDR3 protein: CASSPIVGPRHYEQYF; CDR3 DNA: TGTGCCAGCAGCCCGATTGTTGGTCCGAGGCATTACGAGCAGTACTTC
clone size: .; D gene: TRBD1; V gene: TRBV6-6; J gene: TRBJ2-3; CDR3 protein: CASSYSRTGGLDTQYF; CDR3 DNA: TGTGCCAGCAGTTACTCCCGGACAGGGGGCTTAGATACGCAGTATTTT
clone size: .; D gene: .; V gene: TRBV28; J gene: TRBJ1-5; CDR3 protein: CASGSMRQQPQHF; CDR3 DNA: TGTGCCAGCGGATCCATGCGACAACAGCCCCAGCATTTT
clone size: .; D gene: .; V gene: TRBV4-2; J gene: TRBJ2-6; CDR3 protein: CASSQTETGANVLTF; CDR3 DNA: TGTGCCAGCAGCCAGACAGAGACTGGGGCCAACGTCCTGACTTTC
clone size: .; D gene: .; V gene: TRBV2; J gene: TRBJ2-3; CDR3 protein: CAIQRTYTDTQYF; CDR3 DNA: TGTGCCATTCAGAGGACATACACAGATACGCAGTATTTT
clone size: once; D gene: .; V gene: TRBV13; J gene: TRBJ2-2; CDR3 protein: CASSLSGSGELFF; CDR3 DNA: TGTGCCAGCAGCTTATCAGGTTCCGGGGAGCTGTTTTTT
clone size: once; D gene: .; V gene: TRBV9; J gene: TRBJ2-5; CDR3 protein: CASSVALDSQETQYF; CDR3 DNA: TGTGCCAGCAGCGTAGCCTTAGACAGCCAAGAGACCCAGTACTTC
clone size: .; D gene: TRBD1; V gene: TRBV28; J gene: TRBJ2-1; CDR3 protein: CATLGTGGHEQFF; CDR3 DNA: TGTGCCACCCTCGGGACAGGGGGCCATGAGCAGTTCTTC
clone size: .; D gene: TRBD1; V gene: TRBV6-4; J gene: TRBJ1-1; CDR3 protein: CASSHTQGETEAFF; CDR3 DNA: TGTGCCAGCAGTCATACCCAGGGGGAGACTGAAGCTTTCTTT
clone size: .; D gene: .; V gene: TRBV2; J gene: TRBJ2-2; CDR3 protein: CASSGGRGGDTGELFF; CDR3 DNA: TGTGCCAGCAGTGGGGGACGAGGGGGGGACACCGGGGAGCTGTTTTTT
clone size: .; D gene: TRBD1; V gene: TRBV5-1; J gene: TRBJ1-1; CDR3 protein: CASSFGTGGFTMNTEAFF; CDR3 DNA: TGCGCCAGCAGCTTCGGGACAGGGGGCTTTACTATGAACACTGAAGCTTTCTTT
clone size: .; D gene: .; V gene: TRBV28; J gene: TRBJ1-1; CDR3 protein: CASSPENTAVKEAFF; CDR3 DNA: TGTGCCAGCAGCCCTGAGAACACAGCAGTAAAAGAAGCTTTCTTT
clone size: .; D gene: TRBD2; V gene: TRBV11-3; J gene: TRBJ2-3; CDR3 protein: CASTDPLAGITDTQYF; CDR3 DNA: TGTGCCAGCACCGACCCTCTAGCGGGGATCACAGATACGCAGTATTTT
clone size: .; D gene: TRBD2; V gene: TRBV2; J gene: TRBJ2-5; CDR3 protein: CASSGGGRALETQYF; CDR3 DNA: TGTGCCAGCAGTGGAGGCGGGAGGGCCCTAGAGACCCAGTACTTC
clone size: .; D gene: .; V gene: TRBV5-8; J gene: TRBJ2-7; CDR3 protein: CASVRSRWSSYEQYF; CDR3 DNA: TGTGCCAGCGTACGTTCTAGGTGGAGCTCCTACGAGCAGTACTTC
clone size: .; D gene: TRBD1; V gene: TRBV15; J gene: TRBJ1-1; CDR3 protein: CATSRSRTGFDTEAFF; CDR3 DNA: TGTGCCACCAGCAGGTCCCGGACAGGGTTCGACACTGAAGCTTTCTTT
clone size: .; D gene: .; V gene: TRBV7-3; J gene: TRBJ1-1; CDR3 protein: CASSATGPTEAFF; CDR3 DNA: TGTGCCAGCAGCGCAACAGGGCCCACTGAAGCTTTCTTT
clone size: .; D gene: .; V gene: TRBV9; J gene: TRBJ1-3; CDR3 protein: CASSKNEGEGGNTIYF; CDR3 DNA: TGTGCCAGCAGCAAAAACGAAGGGGAAGGTGGAAACACCATATATTTT
clone size: .; D gene: .; V gene: TRBV6-5; J gene: TRBJ2-7; CDR3 protein: CASINHGEQYF; CDR3 DNA: TGTGCCAGCATCAACCACGGGGAGCAGTACTTC
clone size: .; D gene: TRBD2; V gene: TRBV30; J gene: TRBJ2-3; CDR3 protein: CAWSVSFGTSGPTDTQYF; CDR3 DNA: TGTGCCTGGAGTGTATCATTCGGGACTAGCGGTCCCACAGATACGCAGTATTTT
clone size: .; D gene: TRBD2; V gene: TRBV4-1; J gene: TRBJ2-3; CDR3 protein: CASSHVVLAGEGDTQYF; CDR3 DNA: TGCGCCAGCAGCCATGTTGTCCTAGCGGGAGAGGGAGATACGCAGTATTTT
clone size: .; D gene: .; V gene: TRBV19; J gene: TRBJ1-2; CDR3 protein: CASKSEVLSGYTF; CDR3 DNA: TGTGCCAGTAAAAGTGAGGTTCTGAGTGGCTACACCTTC
clone size: .; D gene: TRBD1; V gene: TRBV7-2; J gene: TRBJ2-7; CDR3 protein: CASSLAGDRDYEQYF; CDR3 DNA: TGTGCCAGCAGCTTAGCAGGGGACAGAGATTACGAGCAGTACTTC
clone size: .; D gene: TRBD1; V gene: TRBV28; J gene: TRBJ1-5; CDR3 protein: CASSFADRGMGNQPQHF; CDR3 DNA: TGTGCCAGCAGTTTCGCAGACAGGGGTATGGGCAATCAGCCCCAGCATTTT
clone size: .; D gene: TRBD1; V gene: TRBV7-3; J gene: TRBJ2-3; CDR3 protein: CASSPQTGGKYF; CDR3 DNA: TGTGCCAGCAGCCCTCAGACAGGGGGAAAGTATTTT
clone size: .; D gene: TRBD1; V gene: TRBV19; J gene: TRBJ2-7; CDR3 protein: CASSMKGGGFNEQYF; CDR3 DNA: TGTGCCAGTAGTATGAAAGGGGGCGGATTCAACGAGCAGTACTTC
clone size: .; D gene: .; V gene: TRBV12-1; J gene: TRBJ2-4; CDR3 protein: CASSSKRTRLYYAKNIQYF; CDR3 DNA: TGTGCCAGCAGCTCCAAGAGGACTAGACTCTACTACGCCAAAAACATTCAGTACTTC
clone size: .; D gene: TRBD1; V gene: TRBV27; J gene: TRBJ2-7; CDR3 protein: CASSPRTGAYEQYF; CDR3 DNA: TGTGCCAGCAGCCCCAGGACAGGGGCCTACGAGCAGTACTTC
clone size: .; D gene: .; V gene: TRBV27; J gene: TRBJ2-5; CDR3 protein: CASRRSVSGQETQYF; CDR3 DNA: TGTGCCAGCAGGCGTTCGGTGTCAGGACAAGAGACCCAGTACTTC
clone size: .; D gene: .; V gene: TRBV5-1; J gene: TRBJ2-7; CDR3 protein: CASSRLDYEQYF; CDR3 DNA: TGCGCCAGCAGCCGACTAGACTACGAGCAGTACTTC
clone size: once; D gene: .; V gene: TRBV4-3; J gene: TRBJ1-4; CDR3 protein: CASSSSWLGPATNEKLFF; CDR3 DNA: TGCGCCAGCAGCTCAAGCTGGCTGGGGCCGGCAACTAATGAAAAACTGTTTTTT
clone size: .; D gene: .; V gene: TRBV10-3; J gene: TRBJ2-7; CDR3 protein: CAISAGTSGAYEQYF; CDR3 DNA: TGTGCCATCAGTGCCGGGACTTCGGGCGCCTACGAGCAGTACTTC
clone size: .; D gene: TRBD2; V gene: TRBV19; J gene: TRBJ2-1; CDR3 protein: CASSIAGGEQFF; CDR3 DNA: TGTGCCAGTAGTATAGCGGGAGGGGAGCAGTTCTTC
clone size: .; D gene: TRBD1; V gene: TRBV29-1; J gene: TRBJ1-1; CDR3 protein: CSVLGGTVNTEAFF; CDR3 DNA: TGCAGCGTTTTAGGAGGGACAGTGAACACTGAAGCTTTCTTT
clone size: .; D gene: .; V gene: TRBV7-3; J gene: TRBJ1-1; CDR3 protein: CASSLTAQDTEAFF; CDR3 DNA: TGTGCCAGCAGCTTAACCGCCCAGGACACTGAAGCTTTCTTT
clone size: .; D gene: TRBD2; V gene: TRBV2; J gene: TRBJ2-2; CDR3 protein: CASTTSGFTGELFF; CDR3 DNA: TGTGCCAGCACCACTAGCGGCTTTACCGGGGAGCTGTTTTTT
clone size: .; D gene: TRBD1; V gene: TRBV7-9; J gene: TRBJ1-2; CDR3 protein: CASIGGFGYGYTF; CDR3 DNA: TGTGCCAGCATAGGGGGCTTCGGCTATGGCTACACCTTC
clone size: .; D gene: .; V gene: TRBV4-1; J gene: TRBJ1-1; CDR3 protein: CASSHRGGTEAFF; CDR3 DNA: TGCGCCAGCAGCCACCGAGGAGGAACTGAAGCTTTCTTT
clone size: .; D gene: TRBD1; V gene: TRBV6-6; J gene: TRBJ1-2; CDR3 protein: CASSDLTGGAGYTF; CDR3 DNA: TGTGCCAGCAGTGACCTGACAGGGGGCGCAGGCTACACCTTC
clone size: .; D gene: .; V gene: TRBV30; J gene: TRBJ2-6; CDR3 protein: CAWSVIRGRPSGANVLTF; CDR3 DNA: TGTGCCTGGAGTGTAATACGAGGGAGGCCCTCTGGGGCCAACGTCCTGACTTTC
clone size: .; D gene: .; V gene: TRBV5-1; J gene: TRBJ1-1; CDR3 protein: CASSSWDTFQEAFF; CDR3 DNA: TGCGCCAGCAGTTCCTGGGACACCTTTCAGGAGGCTTTCTTT
clone size: .; D gene: TRBD1; V gene: TRBV7-2; J gene: TRBJ1-1; CDR3 protein: CASSPGTGVRAFF; CDR3 DNA: TGTGCCAGCAGCCCCGGGACAGGGGTAAGAGCTTTCTTT
clone size: .; D gene: TRBD2; V gene: TRBV10-2; J gene: TRBJ2-5; CDR3 protein: CASSESGGQETQYF; CDR3 DNA: TGCGCCAGCAGTGAATCGGGAGGCCAAGAGACCCAGTACTTC
clone size: .; D gene: TRBD1; V gene: TRBV6-6; J gene: TRBJ1-2; CDR3 protein: CASSWTGTPESYGYTF; CDR3 DNA: TGTGCCAGCAGTTGGACAGGAACACCCGAGAGCTATGGCTACACCTTC
clone size: once; D gene: TRBD2; V gene: TRBV5-4; J gene: TRBJ2-3; CDR3 protein: CASSLARGRDTQYF; CDR3 DNA: TGTGCCAGCAGCTTGGCTCGCGGGAGAGATACGCAGTATTTT